This T cell receptor beta chain was sequenced in a study of blood T cell repertoires in COVID-19. Study-wide background: Specimens from acute and convalescent COVID-19 originated in the United States, Italy and Spain.

Libraries were prepared by immunoSEQ multiplex PCR; TCRdb keeps only in-frame clonotypes and omits some of them. This table holds some 35,000 clones, roughly 85% found once. This TCR came from a man in his fifties or sixties with acute or convalescent COVID-19. Sample: peripheral blood.

The CDR3 spells CASSRAGIGNQPQHF. The DNA of the CDR3 is TGCGCCAGCAGTCGGGCGGGGATCGGCAATCAGCCCCAGCATTTT. V and J are TRBV5-1 and TRBJ1-5, with D hard to call. Trimming removed 5 bases from V and 2 bases from J, with 14 bases in between. From germline, CDR1 is SGHRS and CDR2 YFSETQ. This CDR3 comprises 15 residues.